This TCR beta chain came from a study of identical twins. Study-level points and caveats: Insertion counts were lower in abundant cord blood beta clonotypes, a trend that memory repertoires did not show. Because invariant MAIT and iNKT cells could be present, zero-insertion analyses could be partly confounded. In beta out-of-frame sequences, the excess sharing between twins was weaker.

Comment on this clonotype: Its antigen is as yet unknown.

MiXCR, run by TCRdb on the 5' RACE reads, gives a single entry per CDR3 protein. The sample shows 450,000 or so distinct CDR3 sequences, 13% to 15% of them seen only once. Trimming removed 4 bases at V and 4 bases at J, with 20 bases between. CDR1 SGHRS and CDR2 YFSETQ come from the germline V gene. This CDR3 region has 16 residues. In addition, the sample was reused for a study of yellow fever vaccine responses in identical twins.

The genes are TRBV5-1 and TRBJ2-5; D perhaps matches TRBD1 (6 bases). The sequence was collected from a young woman in good health. Specimen: CD4+ T cells sorted from blood. The CDR3 spells CASSGYSGQGGETQYF. CDR3 coding DNA: TGCGCCAGCAGCGGTTACTCGGGACAAGGGGGAGAGACCCAGTACTTC. The entire variable domain, with the rest obtained from reference TRBV5-1 and TRBJ2-5, is as follows: KAGVTQTPRYLIKTRGQQVTLSCSPISGHRSVSWYQQTPGQGLQFLFEYFSETQRNKGNFPGRFSGRQFSNSRSEMNVSTLELGDSALYLCASSGYSGQGGETQYFGPGTRLLVL.